A single TCR beta chain is shown here with its context. The antigen it binds to is not known. No base qualities exist here, and no much larger clone lies one base off it. The data originate from a study of blood T cell repertoires in COVID-19 (dated by TCRdb to 2020 to 2022). Study-level background: Collaborator samples came from the United States, Italy and Spain and covered acute and convalescent phases of COVID-19. The dataset comprised deeply sampled blood TCRbeta repertoires from subjects exposed to, actively infected with, or recovered from COVID-19. Nearly every sample came with metadata listing a de-identified subject ID, COVID-19 status, age in years and sex. The repertoires were made available in a free public database intended to serve as a resource for research on the immune response to SARS-CoV-2. Where HLA class I and class II types were available, the types were taken from metadata supplied by the sample provider, not from assay-based typing. Samples came from the ongoing ImmuneRACE study (first 160 participants) plus 1,254 subjects from 6 global collaborators. The material from the prospective study consisted of cDNA or gDNA derived from T cells, B-cell-depleted T cells, or PBMCs.

The full study reports these points: Clinical and demographic metadata were provided uncurated, with the amount varying by source and participant.

TCRbeta CDR3 regions were amplified from genomic DNA using the immunoSEQ Assay, a bias-controlled multiplex PCR. In the source study's methods: Within the assay, amplification of reference gene primers was used to estimate how many nucleated cells each sample contained. Sequence reads were collapsed and filtered to measure the absolute abundance of every unique TCRbeta CDR3 rearrangement. Productive Simpson clonality was computed per sample as the square root of Simpson's diversity index over productive rearrangements. TCRdb limited this immuneACCESS table to in-frame rearrangements with V and J called. A share of clones is missing; checked studies link under half to unresolved V genes, and the rest is unexplained. The V and J calls and clone size come from that table; D and trimming were worked out from the DNA. Counted in this sample were 190,000 or so clones; around 87% of them appeared once. About 2.6% of the sample is taken by the ten largest.

Collaborating institutions collected whole blood in K2EDTA tubes following their own protocols. For TCRbeta analysis, collaborator samples were shipped as frozen whole blood, as isolated PBMCs, or as DNA extracted from either sample type. The CDR3 measures 17 amino acids from cysteine to phenylalanine. Kept here is only the CDR3 DNA, which spans 51 bases and is read in frame from base 1. Clipping removes 3 bases from V and 0 bases from J, with 8 as the unmatched junction base count. Per the germline V gene, SGHDN is the CDR1 and FVKESK is the CDR2. This chain is built from TRBV14 and TRBJ2-5, with 9 junctional bases fitting TRBD2. The receptor was derived from a man aged 35 to 55 with active or convalescent COVID-19. Sequencing was performed on peripheral blood. At the DNA level, the sequence is TGTGCCAGCAGCCACCTTGTAGCGGGGGCCTACCAAGAGACCCAGTACTTC. Its protein reads: CASSHLVAGAYQETQYF.